These T cell receptor beta chains were read from a single sample in a study of immune heterogeneity within non-small cell lung tumors. TCRdb re-analysed the multiplex PCR reads in MiXCR, keeping a single row per CDR3 protein. This table holds approximately 6,300 distinct CDR3 sequences, roughly 22% found once. Input material: lung tumor tissue. The source of these receptors is a man in his 70s with non-small cell lung cancer. The CDR3 runs from the conserved cysteine through the conserved F or W. Each record gives: J gene, V gene, clone size, D gene, CDR3 protein, CDR3 DNA. The D gene is left open where the match is weak. The size field is filled for only some rows; it gives once, few, many or a size class.

TRBJ2-7 | TRBV19 | medium-sized | . | CASKTTTYSYEQYF | TGTGCCAGTAAGACTACGACGTACTCCTACGAGCAGTACTTC
TRBJ1-1 | TRBV7-6 | medium-sized | TRBD1 | CASSPIFTGGNTEAFF | TGTGCCAGCAGCCCTATTTTCACAGGGGGGAACACTGAAGCTTTCTTT
TRBJ1-1 | TRBV6-1 | many | . | CASSLRGSGTEAFF | TGTGCCAGCAGTTTGAGGGGATCGGGCACTGAAGCTTTCTTT
TRBJ1-1 | TRBV19 | many | . | CASSIEHSMNTEAFF | TGTGCCAGTAGTATAGAGCACAGCATGAACACTGAAGCTTTCTTT
TRBJ2-7 | TRBV20-1 | large | TRBD1 | CSAVIDRALYEQYF | TGCAGTGCTGTGATAGACAGGGCCCTCTACGAGCAGTACTTC
TRBJ2-7 | TRBV12-3/TRBV12-4 | medium-sized | . | CASRLGQFYEQYF | TGTGCCAGCAGGCTTGGACAGTTCTACGAGCAGTACTTC
TRBJ1-6 | TRBV6-1 | few | . | CASSEASRLVF | TGTGCCAGCAGTGAAGCGTCGCGTCTGGTCTTT
TRBJ2-3 | TRBV20-1 | . | TRBD2 | CSASYLAGARLRTDTQYF | TGCAGTGCTAGTTACCTAGCGGGGGCCCGTTTAAGGACAGATACGCAGTATTTT
TRBJ2-7 | TRBV4-1 | medium-sized | . | CASSLSTWTTEQYF | TGCGCCAGCAGCCTGTCCACCTGGACCACCGAGCAGTACTTC
TRBJ1-4 | TRBV14 | many | . | CASSQGAGTKEKLFF | TGTGCCAGCAGCCAAGGGGCAGGGACAAAGGAAAAACTGTTTTTT
TRBJ1-6 | TRBV7-8 | many | TRBD1 | CASSLNIGQADNSPLHF | TGTGCCAGCAGCTTAAACATCGGACAGGCAGATAATTCACCCCTCCACTTT
TRBJ1-5 | TRBV28 | many | . | CASLQSLNQPQHF | TGTGCCAGCCTACAGAGCCTAAATCAGCCCCAGCATTTT
TRBJ1-5 | TRBV6-1 | medium-sized | TRBD1 | CASYRQGDQPQHF | TGTGCCAGCTACCGACAGGGGGATCAGCCCCAGCATTTT
TRBJ2-1 | TRBV20-1 | medium-sized | TRBD1 | CSATRTGVNNEQFF | TGCAGTGCTACCCGGACAGGGGTAAACAATGAGCAGTTCTTC
TRBJ2-1 | TRBV9 | medium-sized | TRBD2 | CASSVELAGGNSYNEQFF | TGTGCCAGCAGCGTAGAACTAGCGGGGGGAAACTCCTACAATGAGCAGTTCTTC
TRBJ2-5 | TRBV10-3 | . | . | CAIRGGSQETQYF | TGTGCCATCCGGGGCGGGTCACAAGAGACCCAGTACTTC
TRBJ1-1 | TRBV29-1 | few | TRBD1 | CSVGTGGGFEAFF | TGCAGCGTGGGGACAGGGGGGGGTTTTGAAGCTTTCTTT
TRBJ1-2 | TRBV12-3/TRBV12-4 | . | TRBD1 | CASSDGTAANYGYTF | TGTGCCAGCAGTGACGGGACAGCCGCTAACTATGGCTACACCTTC
TRBJ1-2 | TRBV27 | medium-sized | TRBD1 | CASSLWQGAGGYTF | TGTGCCAGCAGTTTATGGCAGGGGGCGGGGGGCTACACCTTC
TRBJ2-6 | TRBV6-1 | . | . | CARSWGGAGRGANVLTF | TGTGCCCGCTCCTGGGGTGGGGCGGGGCGCGGGGCCAACGTCCTGACTTTC
TRBJ2-1 | TRBV20-1 | medium-sized | TRBD2 | CSVMGLEYNEQFF | TGCAGTGTCATGGGACTAGAATACAATGAGCAGTTCTTC
TRBJ1-2 | TRBV28 | medium-sized | TRBD1 | CASSYTGQGASVYGYTF | TGTGCCAGCAGTTATACGGGACAGGGGGCTTCGGTCTATGGCTACACCTTC
TRBJ2-7 | TRBV9 | medium-sized | TRBD2 | CASSVDAGGIYEQYF | TGTGCCAGCAGCGTAGACGCGGGAGGTATTTACGAGCAGTACTTC
TRBJ1-2 | TRBV12-3/TRBV12-4 | medium-sized | . | CASLRSGGGADGYTF | TGTGCCAGCCTCCGATCTGGCGGGGGCGCGGATGGCTACACCTTC
TRBJ2-1 | TRBV19 | . | . | CASSEGVWLSREQFF | TGTGCCAGTAGCGAGGGGGTGTGGTTATCTAGGGAGCAGTTCTTC